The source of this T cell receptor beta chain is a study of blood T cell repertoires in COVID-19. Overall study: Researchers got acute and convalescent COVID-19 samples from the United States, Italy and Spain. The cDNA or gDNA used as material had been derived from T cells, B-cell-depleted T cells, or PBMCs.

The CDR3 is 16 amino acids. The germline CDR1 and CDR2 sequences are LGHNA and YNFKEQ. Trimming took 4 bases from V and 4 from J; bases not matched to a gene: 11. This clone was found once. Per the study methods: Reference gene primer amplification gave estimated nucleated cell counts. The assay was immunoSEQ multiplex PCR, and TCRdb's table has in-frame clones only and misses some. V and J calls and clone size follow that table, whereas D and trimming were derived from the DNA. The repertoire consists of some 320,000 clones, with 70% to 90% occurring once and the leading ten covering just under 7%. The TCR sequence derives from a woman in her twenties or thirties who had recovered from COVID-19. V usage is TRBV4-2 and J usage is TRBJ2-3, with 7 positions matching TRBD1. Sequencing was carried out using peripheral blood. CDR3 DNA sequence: TGTGCCAGCAGCCCCCTTTTGGGGCAGGGGGCAGATACGCAGTATTTT. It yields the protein CASSPLLGQGADTQYF.